This T cell receptor beta chain was identified during a study of blood T cell repertoires in COVID-19. Study as a whole: Italy, Spain and the United States were the sources of the convalescent and acute COVID-19 samples. From T cells, B-cell-depleted T cells, or PBMCs came the material, which was cDNA or gDNA.

Methods used by the authors: Estimation of nucleated cell counts relied on the amplification of reference gene primers. The repertoire was sequenced with immunoSEQ multiplex PCR; TCRdb's copy has only in-frame clones and lacks some. The V and J calls and clone size were taken over from that table, and D and trimming were inferred from the DNA. The sample carries tens of thousands of clones, around 85% recorded once. This clone was recorded once. This CDR3 is also generated by other DNA sequences in the sample. Trimming cost V 0 bases and J 5 bases; bases outside gene matches: 0. This CDR3 has 13 amino acids. Germline CDR1 reads SGHNT; CDR2 reads YYREEE (reference sequence).

Sequenced material: peripheral blood. V usage is TRBV5-4 and J usage is TRBJ2-5; 8 bases line up with TRBD1. The receptor was derived from a man between 45 and 60 years old with active COVID-19. The CDR3 sequence is CASSLGDRETQYF. The CDR3 coding sequence is TGTGCCAGCAGCTTGGGGGACAGGGAGACCCAGTACTTC.